This T cell receptor (beta chain) derives from a study of blood T cells in healthy people across ages. For the study at large: About one barcoded beta molecule per two T cells came from capture by template switching.

At least 6 micrograms of total RNA were extracted per sample. Study-wide results and limits: Fewer expanded clones and more diversity marked long-lived versus aged donors.

A sample-barcoded 5' primer and a J-beta primer mix were used in a second PCR of roughly 6 to 11 cycles. TCRdb reprocessed the 5' RACE reads via MiXCR and lists one record per CDR3 protein. This table holds hundreds of thousands of distinct CDR3 sequences, over 45% found once. This clonotype occurred many times. The antigen is unknown. The junction differs from germline at one of its ends, possibly a read error. This CDR3 has 11 amino acids. Germline V lookup: CDR1 SGHTA, CDR2 FQGNSA. The J gene is TRBJ2-1, the V gene TRBV7-2, with D unresolved. The sample comprised blood. The sequence came from a woman aged 55-70 years in good health. CDR3 coding DNA: TGTGCCAGCACCAGGTACAGTGAGCAGTTCTTC. It is translated as CASTRYSEQFF.